This TCR beta chain was sequenced in a study of a mutant IDH1 vaccine in newly diagnosed glioma. Concerning this clone itself: Its antigen remains unidentified.

V shed 3 bases, J shed 4 bases, and the junction held 10 bases outside the gene matches. The CDR3 is 18 amino acids. CDR1 is SGHDN, CDR2 FVKESK, per germline. Time point indicated: week 11, during vaccination. Each dose of the vaccine consisted of 300 ug of mutant IDH1 20-mer peptide, with topical imiquimod. The study enrolled donors with new WHO grade 3 or 4 IDH1-mutant, ATRX-lost astrocytomas. Profiling relied on immunoSEQ multiplex PCR, and the TCRdb table lists in-frame clones only, not all of them. The sample lists 25,000 to 35,000 clones; around 90% were seen once. The material sequenced was PBMCs, taken from a glioma patient whose treatment included an IDH1 peptide vaccine. The chain has TRBV14 and TRBJ2-2, with 11 bases matching TRBD1. The receptor was derived from a young man with glioma. Here the CDR3 reads CASSHYSDRGLLTGELFF. Written as DNA, the CDR3 is TGTGCCAGCAGCCATTATTCGGACAGGGGGCTTCTCACCGGGGAGCTGTTTTTT.